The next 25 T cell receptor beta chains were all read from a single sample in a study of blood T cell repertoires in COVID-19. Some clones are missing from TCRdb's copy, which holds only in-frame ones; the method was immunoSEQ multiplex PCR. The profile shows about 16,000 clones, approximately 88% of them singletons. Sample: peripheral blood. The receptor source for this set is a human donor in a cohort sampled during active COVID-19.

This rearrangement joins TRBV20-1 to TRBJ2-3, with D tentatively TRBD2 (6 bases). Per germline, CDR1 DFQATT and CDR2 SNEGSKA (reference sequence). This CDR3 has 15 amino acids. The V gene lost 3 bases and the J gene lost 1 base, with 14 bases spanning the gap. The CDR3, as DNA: TGCAGTGCTAGTGCCGCGGGCGGGGGCACAGATACGCAGTATTTT. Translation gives CSASAAGGGTDTQYF.

CDR3 sequence (DNA): TGTGCCAGCAGCTTAACGGCGACACGTGGAGAGCAGTTCTTC. Translating gives CASSLTATRGEQFF. V and J are TRBV7-3 and TRBJ2-1, with no clear D. The V and J ends lost 0 bases and 10 bases respectively, with 13 bases between them. This CDR3 region has 14 residues. Germline V CDR1 and CDR2: SGHTA, FQGTGA.

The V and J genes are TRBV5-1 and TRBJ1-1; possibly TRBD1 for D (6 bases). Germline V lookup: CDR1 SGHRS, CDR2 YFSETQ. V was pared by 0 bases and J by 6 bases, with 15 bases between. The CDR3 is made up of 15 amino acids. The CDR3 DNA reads TGCGCCAGCAGCTTGGTGAGGACAGATAACCCTGAAGCTTTCTTT. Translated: CASSLVRTDNPEAFF.

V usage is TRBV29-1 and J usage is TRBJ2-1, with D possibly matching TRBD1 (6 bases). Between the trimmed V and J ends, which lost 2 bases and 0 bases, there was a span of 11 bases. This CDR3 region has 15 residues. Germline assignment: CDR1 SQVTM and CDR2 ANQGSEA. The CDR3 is CSVEPQGISYNEQFF. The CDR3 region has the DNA TGCAGCGTTGAACCCCAGGGGATCTCCTACAATGAGCAGTTCTTC.

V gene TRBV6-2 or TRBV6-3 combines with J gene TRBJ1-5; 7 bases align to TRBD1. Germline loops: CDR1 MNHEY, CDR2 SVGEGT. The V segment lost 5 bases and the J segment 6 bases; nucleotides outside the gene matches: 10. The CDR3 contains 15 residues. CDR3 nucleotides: TGTGCCAGCAGTCCCCTATCAGGGGGTGTTCAGCCCCAGCATTTT. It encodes CASSPLSGGVQPQHF.

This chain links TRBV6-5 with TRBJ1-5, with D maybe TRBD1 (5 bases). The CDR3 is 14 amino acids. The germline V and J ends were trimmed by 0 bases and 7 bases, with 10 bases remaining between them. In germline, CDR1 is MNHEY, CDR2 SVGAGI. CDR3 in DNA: TGTGCCAGCAGTTACTCGGCAGGGTGGCAGCCCCAGCATTTT. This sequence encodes CASSYSAGWQPQHF.

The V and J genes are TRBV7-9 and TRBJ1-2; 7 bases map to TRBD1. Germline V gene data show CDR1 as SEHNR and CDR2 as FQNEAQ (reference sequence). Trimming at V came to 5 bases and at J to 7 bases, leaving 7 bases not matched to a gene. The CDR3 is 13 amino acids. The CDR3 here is CASSRDRVGGYTF. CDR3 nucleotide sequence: TGTGCCAGCAGCCGAGACAGGGTCGGTGGCTACACCTTC.

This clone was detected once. The CDR3 loop reads CASSVAADFYGYTF. As DNA, the CDR3 is TGTGCCAGCAGCGTAGCCGCGGATTTCTATGGCTACACCTTC. V usage is TRBV9 and J usage is TRBJ1-2; no reliable D call. Deletions cut 0 bases from V and 4 bases from J, with 10 bases between. Per germline, CDR1 SGDLS and CDR2 YYNGEE. The CDR3 runs 14 residues.

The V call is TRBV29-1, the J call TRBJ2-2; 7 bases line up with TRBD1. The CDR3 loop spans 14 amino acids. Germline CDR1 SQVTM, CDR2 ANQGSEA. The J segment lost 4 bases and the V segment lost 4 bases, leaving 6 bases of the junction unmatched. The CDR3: CSVVTGAVTGELFF. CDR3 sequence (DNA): TGCAGCGTTGTTACAGGGGCGGTCACCGGGGAGCTGTTTTTT.

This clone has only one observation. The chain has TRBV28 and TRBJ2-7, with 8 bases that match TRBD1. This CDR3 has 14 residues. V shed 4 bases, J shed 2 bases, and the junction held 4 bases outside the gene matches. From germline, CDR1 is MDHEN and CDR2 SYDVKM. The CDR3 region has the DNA TGTGCCAGCAGTTCCCCGGGACAGGCCTACGAGCAGTACTTC. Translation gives CASSSPGQAYEQYF. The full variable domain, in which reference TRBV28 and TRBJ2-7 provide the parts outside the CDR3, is DVKVTQSSRYLVKRTGEKVFLECVQDMDHENMFWYRQDPGLGLRLIYFSYDVKMKEKGDIPEGYSVSREKKERFSLILESASTNQTSMYLCASSSPGQAYEQYFGPGTRLTVT.

The CDR3 loop is CASSPTAGQGFHGYTF. CDR3 nucleotide sequence: TGTGCCAGCAGTCCGACCGCGGGACAGGGGTTTCATGGCTACACCTTC. The V gene is TRBV6-6, the J gene TRBJ1-2; 10 nucleotides align to TRBD1. V trimming: 5 bases; J trimming: 6 bases; junction bases outside the gene matches: 12. Germline assignment: CDR1 MNHNY and CDR2 SVGAGI (reference sequence). The CDR3 is made up of 16 amino acids.

CDR3 loop: CASSPQRGGRHEQYF. In DNA, the CDR3 is TGTGCCAGCAGCCCCCAGCGGGGGGGCCGCCACGAGCAGTACTTC. This chain links TRBV7-8 with TRBJ2-7; 10 bases match TRBD2. The CDR3 length is 15 residues. Germline V CDR1 and CDR2: SGHVS, FQNEAQ. V dropped 5 bases and J dropped 5; count of bases not matched to a gene: 9.

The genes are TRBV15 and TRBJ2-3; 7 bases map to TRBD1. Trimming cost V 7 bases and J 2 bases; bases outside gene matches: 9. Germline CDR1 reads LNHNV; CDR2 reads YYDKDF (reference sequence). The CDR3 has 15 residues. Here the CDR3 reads CATTPWGQITDTQYF. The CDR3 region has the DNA TGTGCCACCACACCTTGGGGACAGATCACAGATACGCAGTATTTT.

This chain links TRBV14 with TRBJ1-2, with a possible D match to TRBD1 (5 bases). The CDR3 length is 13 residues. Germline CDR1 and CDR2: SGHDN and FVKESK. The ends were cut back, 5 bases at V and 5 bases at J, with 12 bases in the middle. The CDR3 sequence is CASSGSPGYGYTF. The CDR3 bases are TGTGCCAGCAGCGGCTCGCCAGGGTATGGCTACACCTTC.

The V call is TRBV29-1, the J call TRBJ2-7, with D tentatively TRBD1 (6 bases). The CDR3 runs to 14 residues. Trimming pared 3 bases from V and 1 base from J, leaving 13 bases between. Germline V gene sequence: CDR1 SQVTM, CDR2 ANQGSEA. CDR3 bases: TGCAGCGTTGAGGGGGACAAGGGATCCTACGAGCAGTACTTC. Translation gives CSVEGDKGSYEQYF.

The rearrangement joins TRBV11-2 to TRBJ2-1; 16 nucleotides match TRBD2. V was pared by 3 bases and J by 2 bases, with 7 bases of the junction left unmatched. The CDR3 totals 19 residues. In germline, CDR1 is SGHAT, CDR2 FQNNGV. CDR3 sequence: CASSFRGLAGGVAYNEQFF. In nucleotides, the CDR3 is TGTGCCAGCAGCTTTAGGGGACTAGCGGGGGGGGTCGCCTACAATGAGCAGTTCTTC. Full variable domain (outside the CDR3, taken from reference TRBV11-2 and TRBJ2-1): EAGVAQSPRYKIIEKRQSVAFWCNPISGHATLYWYQQILGQGPKLLIQFQNNGVVDDSQLPKDRFSAERLKGVDSTLKIQPAKLEDSAVYLCASSFRGLAGGVAYNEQFFGPGTRLTVL.

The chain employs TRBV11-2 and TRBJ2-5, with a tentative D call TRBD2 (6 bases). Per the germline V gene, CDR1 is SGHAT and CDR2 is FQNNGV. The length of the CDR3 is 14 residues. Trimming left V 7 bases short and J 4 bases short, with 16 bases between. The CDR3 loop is CASTISPAGETQYF. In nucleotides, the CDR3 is TGTGCCAGCACCATTTCCCCAGCGGGAGAGACCCAGTACTTC.

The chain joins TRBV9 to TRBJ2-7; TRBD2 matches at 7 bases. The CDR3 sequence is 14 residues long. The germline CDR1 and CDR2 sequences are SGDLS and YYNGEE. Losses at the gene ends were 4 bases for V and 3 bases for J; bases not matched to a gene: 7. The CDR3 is CASSPLGGNYEQYF. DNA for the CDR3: TGTGCCAGCAGCCCCCTCGGGGGGAACTACGAGCAGTACTTC. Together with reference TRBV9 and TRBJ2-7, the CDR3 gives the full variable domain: DSGVTQTPKHLITATGQRVTLRCSPRSGDLSVYWYQQSLDQGLQFLIQYYNGEERAKGNILERFSAQQFPDLHSELNLSSLELGDSALYFCASSPLGGNYEQYFGPGTRLTVT.

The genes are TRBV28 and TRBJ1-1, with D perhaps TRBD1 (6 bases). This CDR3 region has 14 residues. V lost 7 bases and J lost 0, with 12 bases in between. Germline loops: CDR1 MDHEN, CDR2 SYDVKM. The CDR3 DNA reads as TGTGCCAGCACCTCAGGGGTTTTGAACACTGAAGCTTTCTTT. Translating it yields CASTSGVLNTEAFF.

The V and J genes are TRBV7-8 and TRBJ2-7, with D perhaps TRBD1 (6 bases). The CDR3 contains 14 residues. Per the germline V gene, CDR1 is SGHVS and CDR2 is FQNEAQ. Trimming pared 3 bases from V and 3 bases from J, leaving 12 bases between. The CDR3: CASSFRQDNYEQYF. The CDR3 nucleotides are TGTGCCAGCAGCTTTAGACAGGATAACTACGAGCAGTACTTC.

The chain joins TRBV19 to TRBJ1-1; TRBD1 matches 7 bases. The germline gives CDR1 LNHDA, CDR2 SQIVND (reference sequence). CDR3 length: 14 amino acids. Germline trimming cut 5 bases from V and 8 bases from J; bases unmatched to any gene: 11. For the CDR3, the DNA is TGTGCCAGTAGTGCACTCCCGGGACAGATAGAAGCTTTCTTT. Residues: CASSALPGQIEAFF.

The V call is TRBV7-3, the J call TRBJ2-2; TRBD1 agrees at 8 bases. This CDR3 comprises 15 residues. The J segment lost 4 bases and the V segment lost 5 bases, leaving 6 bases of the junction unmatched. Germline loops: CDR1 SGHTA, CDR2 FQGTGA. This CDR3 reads CASSGQGAGTGELFF. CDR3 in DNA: TGTGCCAGCAGCGGCCAGGGGGCGGGCACCGGGGAGCTGTTTTTT.

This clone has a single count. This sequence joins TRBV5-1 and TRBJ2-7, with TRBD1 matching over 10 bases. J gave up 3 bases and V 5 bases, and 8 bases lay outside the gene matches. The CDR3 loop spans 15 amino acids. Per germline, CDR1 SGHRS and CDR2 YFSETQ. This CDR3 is CASRLGQGWFYEQYF. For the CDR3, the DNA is TGCGCCAGCAGACTGGGACAGGGGTGGTTCTACGAGCAGTACTTC.

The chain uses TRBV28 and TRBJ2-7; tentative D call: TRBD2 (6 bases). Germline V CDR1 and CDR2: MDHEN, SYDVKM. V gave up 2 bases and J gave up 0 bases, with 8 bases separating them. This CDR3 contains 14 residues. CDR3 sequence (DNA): TGTGCCAGCAGTTTAGACGGGAGCTCCTACGAGCAGTACTTC. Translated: CASSLDGSSYEQYF.

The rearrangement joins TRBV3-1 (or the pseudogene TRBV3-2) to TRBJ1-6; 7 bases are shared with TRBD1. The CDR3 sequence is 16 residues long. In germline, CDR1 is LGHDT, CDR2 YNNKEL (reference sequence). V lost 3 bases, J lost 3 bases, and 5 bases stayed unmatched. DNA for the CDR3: TGTGCCAGCAGCCATACGGGACAGATCTATAATTCACCCCTCCACTTT. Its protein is CASSHTGQIYNSPLHF.